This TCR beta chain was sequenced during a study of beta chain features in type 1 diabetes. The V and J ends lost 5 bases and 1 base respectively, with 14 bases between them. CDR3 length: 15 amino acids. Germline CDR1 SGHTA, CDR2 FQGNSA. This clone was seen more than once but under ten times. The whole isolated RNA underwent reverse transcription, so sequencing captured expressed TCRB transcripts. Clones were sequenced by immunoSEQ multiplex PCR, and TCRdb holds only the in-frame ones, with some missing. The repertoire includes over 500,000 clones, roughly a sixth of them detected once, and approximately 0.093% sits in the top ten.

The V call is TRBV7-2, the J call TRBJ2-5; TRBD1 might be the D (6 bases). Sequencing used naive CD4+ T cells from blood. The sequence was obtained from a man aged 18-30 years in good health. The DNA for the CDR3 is TGTGCCAGCAGCACCGGACAGTCCCGCCAAGAGACCCAGTACTTC. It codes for CASSTGQSRQETQYF.